The source of this T cell receptor (beta chain) is a study of response to subunit inactivated influenza vaccine. TCRdb re-derived calls from the RT-PCR reads in MiXCR, one entry per CDR3 protein. Among roughly 760,000 distinct CDR3 sequences, 20% to 25% were seen once, and the ten largest hold roughly a tenth. Study-level results: The authors offered the suggestion that each seasonal influenza vaccination recruits few new T cells.

With respect to this clonotype: Its matching antigen is unknown. Relative to the germline gene, one junction end is altered; a read error may explain this.

Specimen: PBMCs from blood, collected 4 to 6 days after vaccination. The source is a man over 45 who received an inactivated influenza vaccine.

Here the CDR3 reads CAISQEPSYEQYF. The CDR3, as DNA: TGCGCCATCAGCCAAGAACCCTCCTACGAGCAGTACTTC. V is TRBV4-3 and J is TRBJ2-7; D unclear. Germline V CDR1 and CDR2: LGHNA, YSLEER. CDR3 length: 13 amino acids.